The clone carrying this T cell receptor beta chain was seen once. V lost 3 bases and J lost 0, with 8 bases in between. Looked up from germline, CDR1 is GTSNPN and CDR2 is SVGIG (reference sequence). There are 13 residues in the CDR3. The method was immunoSEQ multiplex PCR; TCRdb's version includes in-frame clones alone and lacks a portion of them. This sample yields a few hundred thousand clones, of which 85% to 90% are seen a single time; 2.9% belongs to the top ten. This sample is drawn from a study of blood T cell repertoires in COVID-19. Material: PBMCs or T cells enriched from blood (not recorded which). The sequence was obtained from a woman aged 45-59 years who had been exposed to COVID-19. The V gene is TRBV30, the J gene TRBJ1-2; perhaps TRBD1 as D (5 bases). Here the CDR3 DNA reads TGTGCCTGGAGGGAGACAGCTAACTATGGCTACACCTTC. It specifies CAWRETANYGYTF.